The T cell receptor beta chain described here comes from a study of a mutant IDH1 vaccine in newly diagnosed glioma. Study-wide background: Vaccines began 4-6 weeks after radiotherapy alone, or with temozolomide cycles.

Generated by immunoSEQ multiplex PCR, the TCRdb table keeps only in-frame clones and is missing some. The repertoire holds roughly 56,000 clones, with around three quarters as singletons. With respect to this clone: Its antigen remains unidentified.

CDR3 size: 12 residues. Trimming shortened V by 7 bases and J by 8 bases, and 14 bases separated the two germline ends. Germline values: CDR1 SNHLY, CDR2 FYNNEI. Time point here: week 47, end of study. The content of each vaccine dose was 300 ug of mutant IDH1 20-mer peptide, and topical imiquimod accompanied it. Source: PBMCs, taken from a glioma patient whose treatment included an IDH1 peptide vaccine. The V gene is TRBV2, the J gene TRBJ1-1; the D gene is possibly TRBD1 (5 bases). The receptor was derived from a man between 50 and 59 years old with glioma. The CDR3 sequence is CASKYGDLEAFF. Written as DNA, the CDR3 is TGTGCCAGCAAGTACGGGGACCTAGAAGCTTTCTTT.